The 23 T cell receptor beta chains reported below all come from one sample, sequenced in a study of cytomegalovirus exposure and HLA in healthy donors (dated by TCRdb to 2017 to 2019). Libraries came from the immunoSEQ multiplex PCR assay. The multiplex PCR relied on a mix of 60 forward primers for TCR Vbeta segments and 13 reverse primers for TCR Jbeta segments. TCRdb re-hosts the immuneACCESS table, in-frame sequences only. Its copies lack some clones; in the studies checked, an unresolved V gene accounts for under half of them, and the cause for the rest is not known. The sample has more than 100,000 clones on record, approximately 75% of them singletons. In total, the top ten clones hold approximately 0.99% of the sample. Sequenced material: PBMCs. The source is a male donor in good health and CMV-seronegative.

This chain connects TRBV2 to TRBJ1-5, with 10 nucleotides matching TRBD1. The CDR3 has 17 residues. Trimming removed 5 bases from V and 0 bases from J; junction bases left unmatched: 7. Germline V gives CDR1 SNHLY, CDR2 FYNNEI. As DNA, the CDR3 is TGTGCCAGCAGTTGGGACAGGGGCCCCGATAGCAATCAGCCCCAGCATTTT. This codes for CASSWDRGPDSNQPQHF.

The chain couples TRBV21-1 to TRBJ1-2; no DNA check was done on the table's D call, TRBD1. TRBV21-1 is a known pseudogene. The CDR3 is 16 amino acids. The CDR3 protein is CASRRWDNLLDYGYTF. Written as DNA, the CDR3 is TGTGCCAGCAGACGGTGGGACAACCTTTTGGACTATGGCTACACCTTC.

With respect to this clone: An end of the junction does not agree with germline; a read error may underlie this. For the CDR3, the DNA is TGTGCTAGCAGCTTACTACAGGGGGGCGACACCGGGGAGCTGTTTTTT. Its translation: CASSLLQGGDTGELFF. The J gene is TRBJ2-2, the V gene TRBV7-7; TRBD1 aligns across 8 bases. This CDR3 contains 16 residues. Germline assignment: CDR1 SSHAT and CDR2 FNYEAQ (reference sequence).

This chain connects TRBV7-2 to TRBJ2-1; a weak D match, TRBD1 (5 bases). V was cut by 2 bases and J by 7 bases, with 12 bases left in between. The CDR3 spans 14 residues. Germline CDR1 is SGHTA and CDR2 is FQGNSA. The CDR3 loop is CASSLSGMANEQFF. Written as DNA, the CDR3 is TGTGCCAGCAGCTTATCAGGGATGGCAAATGAGCAGTTCTTC.

V usage is TRBV7-6 and J usage is TRBJ2-5; 9 bases map to TRBD2. The germline gives CDR1 SGHVS, CDR2 FNYEAQ. The V segment lost 2 bases and the J segment 5 bases; nucleotides outside the gene matches: 12. The CDR3 length is 17 residues. The DNA for the CDR3 is TGTGCCAGCAGCTTAAGCTTGCCAGCGGGGGGCCTGGAGACCCAGTACTTC. It yields the protein CASSLSLPAGGLETQYF.

This clone was recorded only once. The chain's CDR3 is CASSPRQGPPPNYGYTF. In DNA form, the CDR3 reads TGTGCCAGCAGCCCCCGACAGGGGCCCCCTCCTAACTATGGCTACACCTTC. The V call is TRBV13, the J call TRBJ1-2; 8 bases match TRBD1. Germline CDR1 reads PRHDT; CDR2 reads FYEKMQ (reference sequence). With V trimmed by 5 bases and J by 0 bases, 11 bases remained unmatched. The CDR3 is made up of 17 amino acids.

The chain joins TRBV19 to TRBJ1-1, with D possibly being TRBD1 (6 bases). Trimming removed 6 bases at V and 0 bases at J, with 14 bases between. Germline V gives CDR1 LNHDA, CDR2 SQIVND (reference sequence). The CDR3 has 15 residues. The CDR3 DNA reads TGTGCCAGTAGGATAACGGGACAAATGAACACTGAAGCTTTCTTT. Protein sequence: CASRITGQMNTEAFF.

J is TRBJ2-5 and V is TRBV11-2, with 12 nucleotides matching TRBD2. The CDR3 consists of 15 residues. Trimming at V came to 5 bases and at J to 3 bases, leaving 4 bases not matched to a gene. Germline assignment: CDR1 SGHAT and CDR2 FQNNGV. The CDR3 bases are TGTGCCAGCAGCACCAGGACTAGCGGGGAAGAGACCCAGTACTTC. Protein product: CASSTRTSGEETQYF. The variable domain in full, completed from reference TRBV11-2 and TRBJ2-5, reads EAGVAQSPRYKIIEKRQSVAFWCNPISGHATLYWYQQILGQGPKLLIQFQNNGVVDDSQLPKDRFSAERLKGVDSTLKIQPAKLEDSAVYLCASSTRTSGEETQYFGPGTRLLVL.

This clone was counted once. The V gene is TRBV28, the J gene TRBJ2-3; 8 bases fit TRBD2. The V and J ends lost 5 bases and 0 bases, in that order; junction bases with no gene match: 4. The CDR3 covers 15 residues. Germline lookup yields CDR1 MDHEN and CDR2 SYDVKM. In DNA, the CDR3 is TGTGCCAGCAGTCCCGGGGGGGCTAGCACAGATACGCAGTATTTT. Protein sequence: CASSPGGASTDTQYF.

This clone was observed a single time. V usage is TRBV9 and J usage is TRBJ1-5; D may be TRBD1 (6 bases). This CDR3 is built from 14 residues. Per germline, CDR1 SGDLS and CDR2 YYNGEE. Trimming cost V 6 bases and J 1 base, with 11 bases left between them. Here the CDR3 reads CASTQGPSNQPQHF. CDR3 nucleotide sequence: TGTGCCAGCACCCAGGGGCCGAGCAATCAGCCCCAGCATTTT.

V is TRBV11-2 and J is TRBJ2-1; D is undetermined. The CDR3 has 12 residues. The ends were cut back, 6 bases at V and 10 bases at J, with 13 bases in the middle. The germline CDR1 and CDR2 sequences are SGHAT and FQNNGV. The CDR3 DNA reads as TGTGCCAGCAGGGGCACCGCCCGGGAGCAGTTCTTC. This translates into CASRGTAREQFF.

This chain uses TRBV29-1 with TRBJ2-3; 12 bases align to TRBD2. V trimming: 4 bases; J trimming: 6 bases; junction bases outside the gene matches: 11. Germline V CDR1 and CDR2: SQVTM, ANQGSEA. The CDR3 totals 16 residues. The CDR3 loop is CSVADLAGGPRDTQYF. The CDR3 bases are TGCAGCGTTGCTGACCTAGCGGGGGGGCCGAGGGATACGCAGTATTTT.

This clone has just one count. The gene calls are TRBV27 and TRBJ2-2; 11 nucleotides agree with TRBD1. The ends lost 6 bases at V and 6 bases at J; junction bases unmatched: 3. There are 14 residues in the CDR3. Germline V gene data show CDR1 as MNHEY and CDR2 as SMNVEV (reference sequence). The CDR3 DNA reads as TGTGCCAGCAGCCGGACAGGGGGCTCCGGGGAGCTGTTTTTT. This encodes CASSRTGGSGELFF.

This clone was seen a few times. The chain combines TRBV5-8 with TRBJ1-2; 9 nucleotides agree with TRBD1. The CDR3 has 16 amino acids. Germline CDR1 and CDR2: SGHTS and YDEGEE. J gave up 4 bases and V 0 bases, and 7 bases lay outside the gene matches. CDR3 in DNA: TGTGCCAGCAGCTTGGACAGGGGGCGCGTTCGCTATGGCTACACCTTC. Protein sequence: CASSLDRGRVRYGYTF.

CDR3 DNA: TGTGCCAGCAGCTTAGGTGGGGCCGGAGATACGCAGTATTTT. Residues: CASSLGGAGDTQYF. J is TRBJ2-3 and V is TRBV11-3; TRBD1 might be the D (5 bases). Trimming shortened V by 1 base and J by 5 bases, and 10 bases separated the two germline ends. The CDR3 is 14 residues long. From germline, CDR1 is SGHNT and CDR2 YENEEA.

In its sample, this clone was seen a few times. The chain has TRBV13 and TRBJ1-1, with D hard to call. The CDR3 extends over 14 amino acids. V was cut by 2 bases and J by 0 bases, with 7 bases left in between. Germline V gives CDR1 PRHDT, CDR2 FYEKMQ (reference sequence). The CDR3 here is CASSLIGMNTEAFF. The CDR3 DNA is TGTGCCAGCAGCTTAATTGGCATGAACACTGAAGCTTTCTTT.

The V and J genes are TRBV5-8 and TRBJ2-5; 7 bases map to TRBD2. Germline CDR1 SGHTS, CDR2 YDEGEE. There are 16 residues in the CDR3. The V and J ends lost 3 bases and 0 bases, in that order; junction bases with no gene match: 8. CDR3 amino acids: CASSSFLRGNQETQYF. DNA for the CDR3: TGTGCCAGCAGCTCCTTCCTGCGGGGGAACCAAGAGACCCAGTACTTC. Full variable domain (outside the CDR3, taken from reference TRBV5-8 and TRBJ2-5): EAGVTQSPTHLIKTRGQQATLRCSPISGHTSVYWYQQALGLGLQFLLWYDEGEERNRGNFPPRFSGRQFPNYSSELNVNALELEDSALYLCASSSFLRGNQETQYFGPGTRLLVL.

The V gene is TRBV10-3, the J gene TRBJ2-2; D is unresolved. Deletions cut 0 bases from V and 0 bases from J, with 8 bases between. The CDR3 extends over 16 amino acids. Germline loops: CDR1 ENHRY, CDR2 SYGVKD. CDR3 sequence (DNA): TGTGCCATCAGTGAGTCTAGAGTCGCGAACACCGGGGAGCTGTTTTTT. Its protein is CAISESRVANTGELFF.

This clone appeared once. The junction shows a germline mismatch at one end, possibly a read error. The chain's CDR3 is CSSSFSGTEAFF. The CDR3 region has the DNA TGTTCCAGCAGCTTTAGTGGCACTGAAGCTTTCTTT. The chain joins TRBV7-9 to TRBJ1-1; D unresolved. CDR3 length equals 12 residues. Germline CDR1 is SEHNR and CDR2 is FQNEAQ (reference sequence).

This clone was observed once. The V and J genes are TRBV7-9 and TRBJ1-6; 7 bases are shared with TRBD1. The CDR3 has 15 amino acids. J was trimmed by 10 bases and V by 4 bases; bases with no gene match: 10. The germline CDR1 and CDR2 sequences are SEHNR and FQNEAQ (reference sequence). The CDR3: CASSYPDRAGSPLHF. The DNA for the CDR3 is TGTGCCAGCAGCTATCCTGACAGGGCGGGCTCACCCCTCCACTTT.

This rearrangement joins TRBV7-8 to TRBJ2-1; a weak D match, TRBD1 (6 bases). Germline assignment: CDR1 SGHVS and CDR2 FQNEAQ. This CDR3 is built from 16 residues. The ends were cut back, 1 base at V and 0 bases at J, with 10 bases in the middle. The chain's CDR3 is CASSLEDSPSYNEQFF. CDR3 DNA: TGTGCCAGCAGCTTAGAGGACAGTCCCTCCTACAATGAGCAGTTCTTC. The full variable domain, its missing parts supplied by reference TRBV7-8 and TRBJ2-1, is GAGVSQSPRYKVAKRGQDVALRCDPISGHVSLFWYQQALGQGPEFLTYFQNEAQLDKSGLPSDRFFAERPEGSVSTLKIQRTQQEDSAVYLCASSLEDSPSYNEQFFGPGTRLTVL.

This clone was detected only a few times. This chain links TRBV5-4 with TRBJ2-7; D is possibly TRBD2 (5 bases). The CDR3 covers 16 residues. Per the germline V gene, CDR1 is SGHNT and CDR2 is YYREEE (reference sequence). The germline V and J ends were trimmed by 4 bases and 5 bases, with 22 bases remaining between them. The CDR3 region is CASSRERETPPHEQYF. The CDR3 nucleotides are TGTGCCAGCAGCCGAGAGAGGGAAACCCCTCCCCACGAGCAGTACTTC.

The genes are TRBV4-1 and TRBJ1-5, with no clear D. Germline-derived CDR1 and CDR2 are MGHRA and YSYEKL. The CDR3 loop spans 17 amino acids. The ends were cut back, 4 bases at V and 7 bases at J, with 23 bases in the middle. CDR3 sequence: CASSRERGPGGGQPQHF. The DNA for the CDR3 is TGCGCCAGCAGCCGAGAAAGAGGCCCGGGAGGAGGCCAGCCCCAGCATTTT.